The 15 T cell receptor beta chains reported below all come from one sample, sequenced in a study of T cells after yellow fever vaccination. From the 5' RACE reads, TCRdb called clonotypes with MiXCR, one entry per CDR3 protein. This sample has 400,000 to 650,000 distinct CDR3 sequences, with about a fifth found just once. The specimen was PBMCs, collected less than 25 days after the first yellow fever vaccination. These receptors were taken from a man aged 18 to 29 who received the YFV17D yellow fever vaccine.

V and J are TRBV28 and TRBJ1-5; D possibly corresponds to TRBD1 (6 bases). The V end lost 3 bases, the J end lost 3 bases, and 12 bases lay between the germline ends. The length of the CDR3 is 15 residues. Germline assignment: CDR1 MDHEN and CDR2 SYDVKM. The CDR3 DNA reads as TGTGCCAGCAGTTTTGGGGGCAGGGACAATCAGCCCCAGCATTTT. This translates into CASSFGGRDNQPQHF.

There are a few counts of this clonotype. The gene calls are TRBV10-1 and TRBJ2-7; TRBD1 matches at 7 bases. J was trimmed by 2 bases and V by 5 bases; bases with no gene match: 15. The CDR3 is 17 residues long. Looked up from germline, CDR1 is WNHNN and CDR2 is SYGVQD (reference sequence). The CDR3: CASSKEAGTERPYEQYF. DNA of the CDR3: TGCGCCAGCAGTAAGGAAGCCGGGACAGAGAGACCCTACGAGCAGTACTTC.

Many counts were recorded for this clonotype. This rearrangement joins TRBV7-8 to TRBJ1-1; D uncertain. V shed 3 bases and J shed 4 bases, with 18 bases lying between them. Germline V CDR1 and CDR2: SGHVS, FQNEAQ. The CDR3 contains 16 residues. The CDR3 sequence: CASSFPKYREGTEAFF. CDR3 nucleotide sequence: TGTGCCAGCAGCTTTCCAAAATACCGGGAGGGCACTGAAGCTTTCTTT.

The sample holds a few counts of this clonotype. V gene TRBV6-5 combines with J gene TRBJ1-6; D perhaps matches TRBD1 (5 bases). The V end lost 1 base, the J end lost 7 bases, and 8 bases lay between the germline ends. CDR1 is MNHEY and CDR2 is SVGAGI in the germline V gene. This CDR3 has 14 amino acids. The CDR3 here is CASSYWGENSPLHF. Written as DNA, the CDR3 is TGTGCCAGCAGTTACTGGGGGGAAAATTCACCCCTCCACTTT.

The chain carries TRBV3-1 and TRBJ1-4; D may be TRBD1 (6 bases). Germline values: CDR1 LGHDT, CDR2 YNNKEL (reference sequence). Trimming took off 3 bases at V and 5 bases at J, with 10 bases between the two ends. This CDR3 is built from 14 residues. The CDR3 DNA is TGTGCCAGCAGCCAGACAGGCGGGAATGAAAAACTGTTTTTT. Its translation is CASSQTGGNEKLFF.

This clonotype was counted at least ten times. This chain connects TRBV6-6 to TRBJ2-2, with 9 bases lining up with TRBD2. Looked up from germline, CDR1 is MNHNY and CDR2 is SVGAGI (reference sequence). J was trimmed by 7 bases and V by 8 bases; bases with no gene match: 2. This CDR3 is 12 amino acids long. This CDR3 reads CASVSGGGELFF. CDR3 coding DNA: TGTGCCAGCGTTAGCGGGGGCGGGGAGCTGTTTTTT.

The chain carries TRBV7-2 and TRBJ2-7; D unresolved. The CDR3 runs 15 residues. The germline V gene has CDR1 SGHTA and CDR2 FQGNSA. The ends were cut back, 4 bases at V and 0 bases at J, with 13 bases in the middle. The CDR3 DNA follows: TGTGCCAGCAGCTGTCGCAGAGTTACCTCCTACGAGCAGTACGTC. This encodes CASSCRRVTSYEQYV.

The CDR3: CASSNLHRDGAFF. The CDR3, as DNA: TGTGCCAGCAGTAACCTACACAGGGATGGGGCTTTCTTT. This sequence joins TRBV27 and TRBJ1-1; possibly TRBD1 for D (6 bases). The V gene lost 5 bases and the J gene lost 11 bases, with 18 bases spanning the gap. Germline lookup yields CDR1 MNHEY and CDR2 SMNVEV (reference sequence). The CDR3 covers 13 residues.

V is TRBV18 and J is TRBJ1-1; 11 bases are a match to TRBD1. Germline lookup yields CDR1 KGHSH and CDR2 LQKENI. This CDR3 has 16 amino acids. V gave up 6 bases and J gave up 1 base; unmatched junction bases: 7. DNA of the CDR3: TGTGCCAGCTCGCTGGGACAGGGGGGACCGAACACTGAAGCTTTCTTT. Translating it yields CASSLGQGGPNTEAFF.

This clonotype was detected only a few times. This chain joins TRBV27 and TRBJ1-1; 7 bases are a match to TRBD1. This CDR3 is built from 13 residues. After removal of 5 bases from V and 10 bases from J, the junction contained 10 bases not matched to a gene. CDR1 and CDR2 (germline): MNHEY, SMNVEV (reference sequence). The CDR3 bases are TGTGCCAGCAGTCGGGCTGACAGGGCCGCAGCTTTCTTT. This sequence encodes CASSRADRAAAFF.

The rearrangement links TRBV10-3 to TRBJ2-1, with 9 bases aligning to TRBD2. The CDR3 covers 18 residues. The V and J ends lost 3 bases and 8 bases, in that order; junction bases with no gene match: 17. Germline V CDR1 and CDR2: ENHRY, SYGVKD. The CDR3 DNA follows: TGTGCCATCAGTGATATTCCTCCGCGGGGGGGCCATATCTATGAGCAGTTCTTC. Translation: CAISDIPPRGGHIYEQFF.

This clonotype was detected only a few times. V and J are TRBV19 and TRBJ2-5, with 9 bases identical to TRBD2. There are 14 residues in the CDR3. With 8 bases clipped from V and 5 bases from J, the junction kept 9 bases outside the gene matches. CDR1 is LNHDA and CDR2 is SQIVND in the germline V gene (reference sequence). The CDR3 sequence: CASGTSSVQETQYF. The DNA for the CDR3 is TGTGCCAGTGGGACTAGCAGTGTACAGGAGACCCAGTACTTC.

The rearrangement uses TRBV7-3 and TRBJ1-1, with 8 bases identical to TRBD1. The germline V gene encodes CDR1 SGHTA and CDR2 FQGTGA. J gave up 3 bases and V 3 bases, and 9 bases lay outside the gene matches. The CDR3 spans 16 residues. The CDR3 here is CASSFSTGAYDTEAFF. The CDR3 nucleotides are TGTGCCAGCAGCTTTTCGACAGGGGCGTATGACACTGAAGCTTTCTTT.

CDR3 in amino acids: CASAWTANQPQHF. Here the CDR3 DNA reads TGTGCCAGCGCTTGGACGGCGAATCAGCCCCAGCATTTT. The V and J genes are TRBV19 and TRBJ1-5; D not certain. The ends were cut back, 9 bases at V and 4 bases at J, with 13 bases in the middle. CDR1 is LNHDA and CDR2 is SQIVND in the germline V gene (reference sequence). The CDR3 is 13 amino acids. The full variable domain, rest sourced from reference TRBV19 and TRBJ1-5, is DGGITQSPKYLFRKEGQNVTLSCEQNLNHDAMYWYRQDPGQGLRLIYYSQIVNDFQKGDIAEGYSVSREKKESFPLTVTSAQKNPTAFYLCASAWTANQPQHFGDGTRLSIL.

CDR3 bases: TGTGCCAGCAGTGAGGACGGGTACAATGAGCAGTTCTTC. Amino acids: CASSEDGYNEQFF. The rearrangement uses TRBV2 and TRBJ2-1; D remains unclear. CDR3 length: 13 amino acids. From germline, CDR1 is SNHLY and CDR2 FYNNEI. The V gene lost 3 bases and the J gene lost 4 bases, with 7 bases spanning the gap.